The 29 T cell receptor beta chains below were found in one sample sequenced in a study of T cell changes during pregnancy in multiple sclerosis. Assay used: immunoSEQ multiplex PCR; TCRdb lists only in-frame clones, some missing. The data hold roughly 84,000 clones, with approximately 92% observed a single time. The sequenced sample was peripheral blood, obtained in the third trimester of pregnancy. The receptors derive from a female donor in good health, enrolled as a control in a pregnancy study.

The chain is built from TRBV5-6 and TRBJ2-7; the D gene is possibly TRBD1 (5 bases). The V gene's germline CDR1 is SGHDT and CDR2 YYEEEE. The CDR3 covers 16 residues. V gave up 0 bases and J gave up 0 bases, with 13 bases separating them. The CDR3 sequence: CASSLGTGLASYEQYF. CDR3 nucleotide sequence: TGTGCCAGCAGCTTGGGTACAGGTTTGGCCTCCTACGAGCAGTACTTC.

CDR3 DNA: TGCAGCGTCACAGGGGTCTCCTACGAGCAGTACTTC. Protein product: CSVTGVSYEQYF. The chain combines TRBV29-1 with TRBJ2-7; TRBD1 matches 7 bases. This CDR3 region has 12 residues. The trim removed 6 bases at V and 0 bases at J, leaving 2 bases unmatched. The germline V gene has CDR1 SQVTM and CDR2 ANQGSEA.

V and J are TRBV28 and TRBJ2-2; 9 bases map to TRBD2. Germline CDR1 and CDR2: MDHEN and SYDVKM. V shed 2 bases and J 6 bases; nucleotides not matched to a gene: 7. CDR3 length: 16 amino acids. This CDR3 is CASSLGVSGSSGELFF. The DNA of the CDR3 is TGTGCCAGCAGTTTAGGGGTTAGCGGGAGCTCCGGGGAGCTGTTTTTT.

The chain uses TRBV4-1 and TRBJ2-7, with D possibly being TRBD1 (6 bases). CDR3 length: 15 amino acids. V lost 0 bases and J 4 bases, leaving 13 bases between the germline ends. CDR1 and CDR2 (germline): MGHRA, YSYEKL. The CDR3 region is CASSQDYQGSYEQYF. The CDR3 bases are TGCGCCAGCAGCCAAGATTACCAGGGGTCGTACGAGCAGTACTTC.

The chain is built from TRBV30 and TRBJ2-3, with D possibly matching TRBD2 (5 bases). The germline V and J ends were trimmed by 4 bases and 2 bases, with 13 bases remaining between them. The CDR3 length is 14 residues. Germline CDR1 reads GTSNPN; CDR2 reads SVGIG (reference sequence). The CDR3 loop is CAWNRDSYTDTQYF. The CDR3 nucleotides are TGTGCCTGGAACCGGGATTCTTACACAGATACGCAGTATTTT.

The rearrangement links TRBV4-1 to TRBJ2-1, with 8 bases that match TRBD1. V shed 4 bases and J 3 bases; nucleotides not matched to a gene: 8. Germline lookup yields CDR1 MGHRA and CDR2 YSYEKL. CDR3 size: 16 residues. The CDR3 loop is CASSPGPGTGYNEQFF. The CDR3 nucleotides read TGCGCCAGCAGCCCAGGACCCGGGACAGGCTACAATGAGCAGTTCTTC.

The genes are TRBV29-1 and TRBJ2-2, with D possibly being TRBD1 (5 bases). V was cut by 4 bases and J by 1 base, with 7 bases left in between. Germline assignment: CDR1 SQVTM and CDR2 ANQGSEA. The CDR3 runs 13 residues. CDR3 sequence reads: CSVGDRNTGELFF. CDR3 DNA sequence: TGCAGCGTTGGTGACAGGAACACCGGGGAGCTGTTTTTT.

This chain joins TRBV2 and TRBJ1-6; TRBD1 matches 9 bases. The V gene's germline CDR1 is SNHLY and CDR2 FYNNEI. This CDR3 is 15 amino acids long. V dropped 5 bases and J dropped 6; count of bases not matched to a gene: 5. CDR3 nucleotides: TGTGCCAGCAGTAGGGACAGGGTTTTTAATTCACCCCTCCACTTT. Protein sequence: CASSRDRVFNSPLHF.

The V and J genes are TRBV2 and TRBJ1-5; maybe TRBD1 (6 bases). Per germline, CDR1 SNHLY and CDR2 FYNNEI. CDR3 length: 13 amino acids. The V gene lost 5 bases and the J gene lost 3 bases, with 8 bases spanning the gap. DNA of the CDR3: TGTGCCAGCAGTCGGGACATCAATCAGCCCCAGCATTTT. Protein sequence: CASSRDINQPQHF.

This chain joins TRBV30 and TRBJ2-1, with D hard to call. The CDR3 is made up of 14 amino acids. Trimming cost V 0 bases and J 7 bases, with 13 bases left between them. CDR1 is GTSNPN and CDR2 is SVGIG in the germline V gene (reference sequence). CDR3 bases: TGTGCCTGGAGTGTCGTAGCCGGTTTGAATGAGCAGTTCTTC. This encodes CAWSVVAGLNEQFF.

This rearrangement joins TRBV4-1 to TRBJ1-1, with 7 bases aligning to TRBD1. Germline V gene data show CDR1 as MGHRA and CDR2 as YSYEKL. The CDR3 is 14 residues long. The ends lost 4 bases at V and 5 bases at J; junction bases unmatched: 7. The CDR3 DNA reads TGCGCCAGCAGCCCGACAGGGTTAGGGACTGAAGCTTTCTTT. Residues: CASSPTGLGTEAFF.

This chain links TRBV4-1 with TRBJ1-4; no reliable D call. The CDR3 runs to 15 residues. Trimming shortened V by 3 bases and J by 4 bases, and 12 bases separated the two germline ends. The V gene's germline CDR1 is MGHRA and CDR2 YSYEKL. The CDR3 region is CASSHISSFNEKLFF. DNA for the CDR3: TGCGCCAGCAGCCATATCTCCAGTTTTAATGAAAAACTGTTTTTT.

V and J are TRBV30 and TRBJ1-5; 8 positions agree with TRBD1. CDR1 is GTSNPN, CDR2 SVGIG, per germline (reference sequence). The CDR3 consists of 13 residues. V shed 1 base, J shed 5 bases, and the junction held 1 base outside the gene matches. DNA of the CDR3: TGTGCCTGGAGTGCACAGGGGGATCAGCCCCAGCATTTT. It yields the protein CAWSAQGDQPQHF.

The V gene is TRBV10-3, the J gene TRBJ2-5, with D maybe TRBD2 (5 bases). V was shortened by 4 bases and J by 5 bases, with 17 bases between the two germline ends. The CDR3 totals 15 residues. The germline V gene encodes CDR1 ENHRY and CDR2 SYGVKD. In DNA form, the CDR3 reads TGTGCCATCAGTGTCGACGGGAAGGATACGGAGACCCAGTACTTC. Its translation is CAISVDGKDTETQYF.

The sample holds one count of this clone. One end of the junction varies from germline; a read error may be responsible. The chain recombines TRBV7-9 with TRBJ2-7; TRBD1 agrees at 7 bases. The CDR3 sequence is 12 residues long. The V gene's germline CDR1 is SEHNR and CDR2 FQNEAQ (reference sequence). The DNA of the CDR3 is TGTGCCAGCAGCAATAAAGGGGGCAGGGGAGTGTTC. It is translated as CASSNKGGRGVF.

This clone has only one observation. This chain's CDR3 is CASSYGGDEKLFF. CDR3 DNA: TGTGCCAGCAGTTACGGCGGGGACGAAAAACTGTTTTTT. The V call is TRBV6-5, the J call TRBJ1-4; D may be TRBD1 (5 bases). The germline gives CDR1 MNHEY, CDR2 SVGAGI. The CDR3 length is 13 residues. V gave up 2 bases and J gave up 8 bases, with 9 bases separating them.

DNA of the CDR3: TGCAGTGTTCCGGACAGCTACGAGCAGTACTTC. Amino acids: CSVPDSYEQYF. The chain recombines TRBV20-1 with TRBJ2-7; D may be TRBD1 (6 bases). The CDR3 runs 11 residues. Germline V gene data show CDR1 as DFQATT and CDR2 as SNEGSKA (reference sequence). V lost 7 bases to trimming and J lost 3 bases, with 10 bases between them.

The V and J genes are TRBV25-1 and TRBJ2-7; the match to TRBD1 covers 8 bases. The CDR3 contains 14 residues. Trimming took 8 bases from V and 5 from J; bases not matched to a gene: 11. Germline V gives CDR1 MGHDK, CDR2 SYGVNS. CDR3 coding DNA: TGTGCCAGCTCCGGGACAGGCTCTTTGAACGAGCAGTACTTC. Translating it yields CASSGTGSLNEQYF.

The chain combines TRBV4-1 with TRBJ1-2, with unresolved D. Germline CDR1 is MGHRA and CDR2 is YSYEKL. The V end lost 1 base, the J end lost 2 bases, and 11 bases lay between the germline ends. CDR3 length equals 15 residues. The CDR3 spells CASSQVARINYGYTF. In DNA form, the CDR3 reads TGCGCCAGCAGCCAAGTCGCGCGGATAAACTATGGCTACACCTTC.

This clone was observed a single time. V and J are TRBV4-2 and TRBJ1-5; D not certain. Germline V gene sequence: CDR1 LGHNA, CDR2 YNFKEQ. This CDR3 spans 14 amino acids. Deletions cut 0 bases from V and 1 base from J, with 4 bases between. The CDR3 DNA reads TGTGCCAGCAGCCAAGAATTAAGCAATCAGCCCCAGCATTTT. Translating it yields CASSQELSNQPQHF.

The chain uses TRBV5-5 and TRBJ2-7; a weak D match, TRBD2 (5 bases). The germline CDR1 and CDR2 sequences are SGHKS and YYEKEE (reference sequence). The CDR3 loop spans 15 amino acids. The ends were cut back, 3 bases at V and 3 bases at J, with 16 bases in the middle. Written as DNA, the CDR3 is TGTGCCAGCAGCTCGAAGGTGGGAGTTGTCTACGAGCAGTACTTC. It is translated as CASSSKVGVVYEQYF.

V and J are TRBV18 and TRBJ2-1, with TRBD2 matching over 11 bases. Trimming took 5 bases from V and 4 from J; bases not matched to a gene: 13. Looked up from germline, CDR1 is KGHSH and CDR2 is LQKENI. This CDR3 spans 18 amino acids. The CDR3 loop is CASSKPGTSGGGYNEQFF. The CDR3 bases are TGTGCCAGCTCAAAACCCGGGACTAGCGGAGGGGGGTACAATGAGCAGTTCTTC.

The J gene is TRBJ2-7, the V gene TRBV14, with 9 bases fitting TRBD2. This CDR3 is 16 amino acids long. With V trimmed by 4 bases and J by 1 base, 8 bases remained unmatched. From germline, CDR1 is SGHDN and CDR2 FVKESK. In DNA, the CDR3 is TGTGCCAGCAGCCCGAAAACCCTAGCGGGGTCCTACGAGCAGTACTTC. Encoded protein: CASSPKTLAGSYEQYF. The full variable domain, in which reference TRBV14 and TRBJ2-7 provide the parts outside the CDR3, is EAGVTQFPSHSVIEKGQTVTLRCDPISGHDNLYWYRRVMGKEIKFLLHFVKESKQDESGMPNNRFLAERTGGTYSTLKVQPAELEDSGVYFCASSPKTLAGSYEQYFGPGTRLTVT.

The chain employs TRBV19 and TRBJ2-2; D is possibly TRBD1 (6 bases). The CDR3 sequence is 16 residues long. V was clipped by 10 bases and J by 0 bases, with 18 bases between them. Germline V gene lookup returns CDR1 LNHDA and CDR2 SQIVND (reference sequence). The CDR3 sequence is CATQPLQGANTGELFF. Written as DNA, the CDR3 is TGTGCCACCCAACCCTTACAGGGCGCGAACACCGGGGAGCTGTTTTTT. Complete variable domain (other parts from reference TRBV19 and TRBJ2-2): DGGITQSPKYLFRKEGQNVTLSCEQNLNHDAMYWYRQDPGQGLRLIYYSQIVNDFQKGDIAEGYSVSREKKESFPLTVTSAQKNPTAFYLCATQPLQGANTGELFFGEGSRLTVL.

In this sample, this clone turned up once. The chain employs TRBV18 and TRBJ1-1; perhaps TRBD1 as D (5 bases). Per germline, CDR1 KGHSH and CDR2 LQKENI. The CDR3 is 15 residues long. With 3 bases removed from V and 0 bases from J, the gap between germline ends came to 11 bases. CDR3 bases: TGTGCCAGCTCACCGACAGCGAATTTGAACACTGAAGCTTTCTTT. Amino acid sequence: CASSPTANLNTEAFF.

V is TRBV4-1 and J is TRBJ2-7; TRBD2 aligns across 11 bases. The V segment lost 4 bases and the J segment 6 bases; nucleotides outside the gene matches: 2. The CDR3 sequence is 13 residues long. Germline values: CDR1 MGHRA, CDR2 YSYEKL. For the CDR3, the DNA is TGCGCCAGCAGCCGAGGGACTAGCGGCGAGCAGTACTTC. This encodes CASSRGTSGEQYF.

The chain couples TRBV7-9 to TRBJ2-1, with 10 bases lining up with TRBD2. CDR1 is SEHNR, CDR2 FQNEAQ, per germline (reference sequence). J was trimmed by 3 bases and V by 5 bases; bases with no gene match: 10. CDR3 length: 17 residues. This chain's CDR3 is CASSRLAGGPNYNEQFF. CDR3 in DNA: TGTGCCAGCAGCCGATTAGCGGGAGGCCCTAACTACAATGAGCAGTTCTTC. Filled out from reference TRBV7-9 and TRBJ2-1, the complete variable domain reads DTGVSQNPRHKITKRGQNVTFRCDPISEHNRLYWYRQTLGQGPEFLTYFQNEAQLEKSRLLSDRFSAERPKGSFSTLEIQRTEQGDSAMYLCASSRLAGGPNYNEQFFGPGTRLTVL.

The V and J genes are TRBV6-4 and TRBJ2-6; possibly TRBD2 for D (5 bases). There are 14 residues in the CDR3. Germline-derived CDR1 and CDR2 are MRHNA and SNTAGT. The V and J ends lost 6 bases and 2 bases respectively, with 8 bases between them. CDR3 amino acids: CASSPGAGANVLTF. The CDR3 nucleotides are TGTGCCAGCAGCCCCGGGGCTGGGGCCAACGTCCTGACTTTC.

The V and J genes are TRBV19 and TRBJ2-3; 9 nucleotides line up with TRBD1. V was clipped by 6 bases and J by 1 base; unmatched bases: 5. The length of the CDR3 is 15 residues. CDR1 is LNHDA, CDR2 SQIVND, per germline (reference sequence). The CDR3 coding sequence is TGTGCCAGTAGCCAACAGGGGGCGCGCACAGATACGCAGTATTTT. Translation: CASSQQGARTDTQYF. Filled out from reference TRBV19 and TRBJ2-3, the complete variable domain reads DGGITQSPKYLFRKEGQNVTLSCEQNLNHDAMYWYRQDPGQGLRLIYYSQIVNDFQKGDIAEGYSVSREKKESFPLTVTSAQKNPTAFYLCASSQQGARTDTQYFGPGTRLTVL.